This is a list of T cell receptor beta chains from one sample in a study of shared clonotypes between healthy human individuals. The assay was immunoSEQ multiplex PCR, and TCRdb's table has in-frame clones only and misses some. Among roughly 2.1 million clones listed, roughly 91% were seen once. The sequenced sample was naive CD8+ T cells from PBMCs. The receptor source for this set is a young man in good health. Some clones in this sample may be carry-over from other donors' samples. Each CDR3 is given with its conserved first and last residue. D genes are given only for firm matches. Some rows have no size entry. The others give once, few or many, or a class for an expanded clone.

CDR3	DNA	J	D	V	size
CASSPPAGLAYEQYF	TGTGCCAGCAGCCCCCCAGCGGGGCTCGCCTACGAGCAGTACTTC	TRBJ2-7	TRBD2	TRBV7-9	NA
CASSKDQGYVNTEAFF	TGCGCCAGCAGCAAAGACCAGGGGTATGTGAACACTGAAGCTTTCTTT	TRBJ1-1	NA	TRBV4-1	NA
CASIGTGLNTGELFF	TGTGCCAGTATCGGGACGGGACTGAACACCGGGGAGCTGTTTTTT	TRBJ2-2	NA	TRBV19	NA
CASSVGGPLSGRGHEQYF	TGTGCCAGCAGCGTAGGGGGACCTTTGTCCGGGAGAGGACACGAGCAGTACTTC	TRBJ2-7	NA	TRBV9	NA
CASSLWTGELFF	TGTGCCAGCAGCCTTTGGACCGGGGAGCTGTTTTTT	TRBJ2-2	NA	TRBV11-1	once
CASSFTGTEQFF	TGTGCCAGTAGCTTTACCGGGACAGAGCAGTTCTTC	TRBJ2-1	NA	TRBV19	NA
CASSRQGPNEKLFF	TGTGCCAGCAGTCGTCAAGGGCCAAATGAAAAACTGTTTTTT	TRBJ1-4	NA	TRBV27	once
CASRAEPVVPEQFF	TGTGCCAGCAGGGCCGAGCCGGTTGTACCAGAGCAGTTCTTC	TRBJ2-1	NA	TRBV7-9	NA
CASSSVGQGFTGELFF	TGCGCCAGCAGCTCCGTGGGACAGGGATTCACCGGGGAGCTGTTTTTT	TRBJ2-2	TRBD1	TRBV4-1	NA
CASSSRDRDTEAFF	TGTGCCAGCAGCTCCCGGGACAGGGACACTGAAGCTTTCTTT	TRBJ1-1	TRBD1	TRBV7-2	NA
CASSLSRGTGKTGELFF	TGTGCCAGCAGTTTATCCCGAGGGACAGGGAAGACCGGGGAGCTGTTTTTT	TRBJ2-2	TRBD1	TRBV27	NA
CASRKYTGQLNTEAFF	TGTGCCAGCAGAAAGTACACGGGACAACTAAACACTGAAGCTTTCTTT	TRBJ1-1	NA	TRBV27	once
CATSRVDRGDEKLFF	TGTGCCACCAGCAGAGTAGACAGGGGAGATGAAAAACTGTTTTTT	TRBJ1-4	TRBD1	TRBV15	NA
CASSPSSSGSPYEQYF	TGTGCCAGCAGCCCCTCTTCTAGCGGGAGCCCCTACGAGCAGTACTTC	TRBJ2-7	TRBD2	TRBV9	NA
CASSPGTVRMGNSPQHF	TGTGCCAGTTCCCCCGGGACAGTGAGGATGGGTAACTCGCCCCAGCATTTT	TRBJ1-5	TRBD1	TRBV19	NA
CSVDRTATGELFF	TGCAGCGTTGACCGGACAGCCACCGGGGAGCTGTTTTTT	TRBJ2-2	NA	TRBV29-1	NA
CASSELGLALNIQYF	TGTGCCAGCAGTGAACTTGGGCTAGCCCTAAACATTCAGTACTTC	TRBJ2-4	NA	TRBV6-1	NA
CATSRGGRTKNIQYF	TGTGCCACCAGCAGAGGGGGCCGTACCAAAAACATTCAGTACTTC	TRBJ2-4	NA	TRBV15	NA
CASSLLSPLGRGDYEQYF	TGTGCCAGCAGTTTATTATCGCCCTTGGGGAGGGGAGACTACGAGCAGTACTTC	TRBJ2-7	TRBD2	TRBV27	NA
CASSYDPGLAIYEQYF	TGTGCCAGCAGCTACGACCCGGGACTAGCGATCTACGAGCAGTACTTC	TRBJ2-7	TRBD2	TRBV5-5	NA
CASSPRDRPMNNQPQHF	TGTGCCAGCAGCCCCCGGGACAGACCTATGAACAATCAGCCCCAGCATTTT	TRBJ1-5	NA	TRBV21-1	NA
CASSLGLVGYEQYF	TGTGCCAGCAGTTTAGGACTGGTTGGCTACGAGCAGTACTTC	TRBJ2-7	NA	TRBV28	once
CASSPPTPRDEKLFF	TGTGCCAGCAGCCCGCCGACTCCAAGGGATGAAAAACTGTTTTTT	TRBJ1-4	NA	TRBV7-9	NA
CSVEGGFMGGNEQFF	TGCAGCGTTGAAGGTGGCTTCATGGGGGGCAATGAGCAGTTCTTC	TRBJ2-1	NA	TRBV29-1	NA
CASTRTSGYNEQFF	TGTGCCAGCACCAGGACTAGCGGATACAATGAGCAGTTCTTC	TRBJ2-1	TRBD2	TRBV7-9	NA
CASSLQGIGDEQFF	TGTGCCAGCAGTTTACAGGGGATAGGGGATGAGCAGTTCTTC	TRBJ2-1	TRBD1	TRBV6-5	NA
CATSRDLATTAPYEQYF	TGTGCCACCAGCAGAGACTTAGCCACGACAGCTCCCTACGAGCAGTACTTC	TRBJ2-7	NA	TRBV15	NA
CASSPPSGANVLTF	TGTGCCAGCAGCCCCCCCAGCGGGGCCAACGTCCTGACTTTC	TRBJ2-6	NA	TRBV7-9	NA
CASSFSGAYNEQFF	TGTGCCAGCAGCTTTAGCGGGGCCTACAATGAGCAGTTCTTC	TRBJ2-1	TRBD2	TRBV7-3	NA
CAWLGRNTEAFF	TGTGCCTGGCTTGGAAGGAACACTGAAGCTTTCTTT	TRBJ1-1	NA	TRBV30	NA
CASSATGLAGGEDTQYF	TGTGCCAGCAGTGCCACGGGACTAGCGGGAGGAGAAGATACGCAGTATTTT	TRBJ2-3	TRBD2	TRBV27	NA
CASSQVRGPYNEQFF	TGTGCCAGCAGCCAAGTTAGGGGACCCTACAATGAGCAGTTCTTC	TRBJ2-1	NA	TRBV14	NA
CASSQTYRDSNQPQHF	TGTGCCAGCAGTCAAACTTACAGGGATAGCAATCAGCCCCAGCATTTT	TRBJ1-5	NA	TRBV28	NA
CASILEGGSNQPQHF	TGTGCCAGCATATTAGAGGGGGGAAGCAATCAGCCCCAGCATTTT	TRBJ1-5	NA	TRBV28	NA
CASSFTILAGEKGAQYF	TGTGCCAGCAGCTTTACAATACTAGCGGGGGAAAAAGGGGCCCAGTACTTC	TRBJ2-5	TRBD2	TRBV7-9	NA
CASRLTGGETQYF	TGTGCCAGCAGACTGACAGGGGGAGAGACCCAGTACTTC	TRBJ2-5	TRBD1	TRBV11-2	NA
CASSQGQVPYNEQFF	TGTGCCAGCAGTCAGGGACAGGTTCCCTACAATGAGCAGTTCTTC	TRBJ2-1	TRBD1	TRBV27	NA
CASSHAGGEQYF	TGCGCCAGCAGCCATGCTGGCGGGGAGCAGTACTTC	TRBJ2-7	NA	TRBV4-1	NA
CASSLHGLAEYNEQFF	TGTGCCAGCAGCTTACACGGACTAGCGGAGTACAATGAGCAGTTCTTC	TRBJ2-1	TRBD2	TRBV5-5	NA
CASSFEGRGSTDTQYF	TGTGCCAGCAGTTTTGAGGGGAGGGGAAGCACAGATACGCAGTATTTT	TRBJ2-3	TRBD2	TRBV28	NA
CASSWDRERDTEAFF	TGTGCCAGCTCCTGGGACAGGGAGAGAGACACTGAAGCTTTCTTT	TRBJ1-1	TRBD1	TRBV28	NA
CASSDRGRANVLTF	TGTGCCAGCAGCGACAGGGGTCGGGCCAACGTCCTGACTTTC	TRBJ2-6	TRBD1	TRBV7-2	NA
CASSQDRYAPAYEQYF	TGCGCCAGCAGCCAAGATCGGTACGCGCCCGCCTACGAGCAGTACTTC	TRBJ2-7	NA	TRBV4-3	NA
CASSAPLEATQYF	TGTGCCAGCAGCGCCCCTCTAGAGGCGACCCAGTACTTC	TRBJ2-5	NA	TRBV9	NA
CASSLVGAAGNTIYF	TGTGCCAGCAGTTTGGTGGGGGCGGCTGGAAACACCATATATTTT	TRBJ1-3	NA	TRBV28	NA
CASSQVHPGLTGGNEKLFF	TGCGCCAGCAGCCAAGTTCACCCGGGATTGACAGGGGGTAACGAAAAACTGTTTTTT	TRBJ1-4	TRBD1	TRBV4-1	NA
CAISDEIGVLSNQPQHF	TGTGCCATCAGTGACGAGATAGGGGTCCTTAGCAATCAGCCCCAGCATTTT	TRBJ1-5	NA	TRBV10-3	NA
CASSLTAAGNQPQHF	TGTGCCAGCAGTCTTACAGCAGCAGGCAATCAGCCCCAGCATTTT	TRBJ1-5	NA	TRBV6-5	NA
CASSELAAYEQYF	TGTGCCAGCAGTGAGCTAGCGGCCTACGAGCAGTACTTC	TRBJ2-7	TRBD2	TRBV2	once
CASGRGSSGSTDTQYF	TGTGCCAGCGGTCGCGGCTCTAGCGGGAGTACAGATACGCAGTATTTT	TRBJ2-3	TRBD2	TRBV28	NA
CASSSTGEGSNEQFF	TGTGCCAGCAGTTCTACAGGGGAAGGAAGCAATGAGCAGTTCTTC	TRBJ2-1	TRBD1	TRBV7-9	NA
CASSLDRTDTQYF	TGCGCCAGCAGCCTCGACCGCACAGATACGCAGTATTTT	TRBJ2-3	NA	TRBV4-1	NA
CASKGLSGSFNEQFF	TGTGCCTCAAAGGGTCTCAGCGGGAGTTTCAATGAGCAGTTCTTC	TRBJ2-1	TRBD2	TRBV19	NA
CASSLWVENTEAFF	TGTGCCAGCAGCTTGTGGGTGGAGAACACTGAAGCTTTCTTT	TRBJ1-1	NA	TRBV5-4	NA
CASSGQGETQYF	TGTGCCAGTAGTGGGCAGGGCGAGACCCAGTACTTC	TRBJ2-5	NA	TRBV19	NA
CASSKDVGLDVYEQYF	TGTGCCAGCAGCAAAGATGTCGGGCTGGATGTCTACGAGCAGTACTTC	TRBJ2-7	NA	TRBV21-1	NA
CASSPDRGTTYEQYF	TGTGCCAGCAGCCCTGATCGGGGTACGACCTACGAGCAGTACTTC	TRBJ2-7	NA	TRBV7-8	NA